This note documents a single TCR beta chain sequence. Unique molecular identifiers were built into the TCRbeta library. TCRdb processed the PCR reads anew with MiXCR; each CDR3 protein has one entry. The data hold hundreds of thousands of distinct CDR3 sequences, with about 24% observed a single time. The entry originates in a study of T-cell reconstitution after alpha-beta-depleted transplantation in children. This CDR3 comprises 12 residues. CDR1 is GTSNPN and CDR2 is SVGIG in the germline V gene (reference sequence). V dropped 0 bases and J dropped 5 bases, with 7 bases sitting between them. The V gene is TRBV30, the J gene TRBJ1-2; D remains unclear. The sequencing used PBMCs, mostly from graft donor cells, collected 360 days after TCRalphabeta/CD19-depleted stem cell transplant. This TCR was sampled from a female patient between 2 and 10 years old who had a stem cell transplant for congenital amegakaryocytic thrombocytopenia, so the T cells may come from the graft donor. This CDR3 is CAWSVHKYGYTF. CDR3 coding DNA: TGTGCCTGGAGTGTACACAAGTATGGCTACACCTTC.